The 3 T cell receptor beta chains presented below share a single source sample, sequenced in a study of T cell responses to AZD1222 COVID-19 vaccine. Produced via immunoSEQ multiplex PCR; TCRdb's table is partial and in-frame only. Here the sample spans 150,000 to 160,000 clones, roughly 90% being singletons. Sequencing used peripheral blood, obtained on day 0 of AZD1222 vaccination. Receptors were obtained from an adult in good health.

The genes are TRBV23-1 and TRBJ2-7; D is possibly TRBD1 (6 bases). TRBV23-1 is an ORF for which the function is uncertain. Trimming shortened V by 4 bases and J by 1 base, and 11 bases separated the two germline ends. This CDR3 spans 14 amino acids. The DNA of the CDR3 is TGCGCCAGCAGTCCCGCAGGGGCATCCTACGAGCAGTACTTC. This encodes CASSPAGASYEQYF.

This clone is a singleton in its sample. J is TRBJ1-1 and V is TRBV6-2 or TRBV6-3; a weak D match, TRBD1 (6 bases). V lost 4 bases and J lost 2, with 11 bases in between. The CDR3 spans 14 residues. Germline V lookup: CDR1 MNHEY, CDR2 SVGEGT. Here the CDR3 reads CASSFRDKNTEAFF. The CDR3 DNA is TGTGCCAGCAGTTTCCGGGACAAAAACACTGAAGCTTTCTTT.

V usage is TRBV7-8 and J usage is TRBJ2-6; D possibly uses TRBD1 or TRBD2 (6 bases each). The germline V gene has CDR1 SGHVS and CDR2 FQNEAQ. The CDR3 totals 17 residues. V lost 5 bases to trimming and J lost 0 bases, with 14 bases between them. The CDR3 protein is CASSEGGIYSGANVLTF. Written as DNA, the CDR3 is TGTGCCAGCAGCGAGGGGGGAATCTACTCTGGGGCCAACGTCCTGACTTTC.